Shown below are 19 T cell receptor beta chains from a single sample sequenced in a study of early T cells in non-severe SARS-CoV-2 infection. TCRdb called the 5' RACE reads again in MiXCR, with one record for every CDR3 protein. The sample has tens of thousands of distinct CDR3 sequences; around 8.5% are singletons. Sequenced input: whole blood. These receptors were taken from an adult who was a healthcare worker with PCR-confirmed SARS-CoV-2 infection or an uninfected control (not recorded which).

This clonotype was observed a handful of times. The V gene is TRBV7-8, the J gene TRBJ2-3; the D is unclear. V was clipped by 1 base and J by 0 bases, with 11 bases between them. This CDR3 is 16 amino acids long. Germline CDR1 SGHVS, CDR2 FQNEAQ. CDR3: CASSLVRASSTDTQYF. The CDR3 coding sequence is TGTGCCAGCAGCTTAGTCCGGGCATCTAGCACAGATACGCAGTATTTT.

This clonotype was seen many times. This chain connects TRBV30 to TRBJ1-2; D is ambiguous. With 5 bases removed from V and 7 bases from J, the gap between germline ends came to 8 bases. Germline CDR1 GTSNPN, CDR2 SVGIG (reference sequence). The CDR3 covers 10 residues. CDR3 in DNA: TGTGCCTGGGGAATTACTGGCTACACCTTC. It codes for CAWGITGYTF.

This clonotype has at least ten counts. V is TRBV30 and J is TRBJ1-6; D uncertain. The germline V and J ends were trimmed by 0 bases and 10 bases, with 10 bases remaining between them. CDR3 length: 13 amino acids. Germline lookup yields CDR1 GTSNPN and CDR2 SVGIG (reference sequence). CDR3 sequence reads: CAWSVRGGSPLHF. CDR3 DNA: TGTGCCTGGAGTGTACGAGGCGGGTCACCCCTCCACTTT.

The chain couples TRBV7-9 to TRBJ1-1; D is uncertain. CDR1 is SEHNR and CDR2 is FQNEAQ in the germline V gene (reference sequence). V lost 4 bases and J lost 3, with 6 bases in between. The CDR3 covers 12 residues. The DNA for the CDR3 is TGTGCCAGCAGCTCAGCGGACACTGAAGCTTTCTTT. It translates to CASSSADTEAFF.

The J gene is TRBJ2-1, the V gene TRBV7-9; 7 bases are a match to TRBD1. The CDR3 is 16 residues long. CDR1 is SEHNR and CDR2 is FQNEAQ in the germline V gene (reference sequence). Unmatched junction bases numbered 12, after V lost 5 bases and J lost 5 bases. The CDR3 here is CASSPPTGMSHNEQFF. CDR3 sequence (DNA): TGTGCCAGCAGCCCTCCGACAGGGATGTCCCACAATGAGCAGTTCTTC.

This clonotype was seen a few times. CDR3 sequence reads: CAWNSGEYEKLFF. As DNA, the CDR3 is TGTGCCTGGAACAGCGGTGAATATGAAAAACTGTTTTTT. The V gene is TRBV30, the J gene TRBJ1-4; D is ambiguous. Trimming took off 4 bases at V and 6 bases at J, with 12 bases between the two ends. Germline lookup yields CDR1 GTSNPN and CDR2 SVGIG (reference sequence). The CDR3 extends over 13 amino acids. Variable domain in full (rest from reference TRBV30 and TRBJ1-4): SQTIHQWPATLVQPVGSPLSLECTVEGTSNPNLYWYRQAAGRGLQLLFYSVGIGQISSEVPQNLSASRPQDRQFILSSKKLLLSDSGFYLCAWNSGEYEKLFFGSGTQLSVL.

The sample holds many counts of this clonotype. The chain links TRBV30 to TRBJ1-2; 8 bases agree with TRBD1. CDR1 GTSNPN and CDR2 SVGIG come from the germline V gene (reference sequence). The CDR3 is 15 residues long. V dropped 3 bases and J dropped 0; count of bases not matched to a gene: 6. The CDR3 is CAWSGTGKANYGYTF. CDR3 nucleotide sequence: TGTGCCTGGAGCGGGACAGGCAAGGCTAACTATGGCTACACCTTC.

This clonotype was recorded at least ten times. The rearrangement links TRBV14 to TRBJ2-4; D gene unclear. V lost 4 bases to trimming and J lost 0 bases, with 13 bases between them. Per germline, CDR1 SGHDN and CDR2 FVKESK. CDR3 length: 16 residues. CDR3 sequence reads: CASSPAHGKAKNIQYF. The CDR3 DNA is TGTGCCAGCAGCCCAGCACATGGTAAAGCCAAAAACATTCAGTACTTC.

In its sample, this clonotype was seen many times. CDR3 sequence: CSARGTSSWELFF. The CDR3 DNA reads TGCAGTGCTAGAGGGACTAGTTCCTGGGAGCTGTTTTTT. The chain links TRBV20-1 to TRBJ2-2; 7 nucleotides line up with TRBD2. The CDR3 is made up of 13 amino acids. The junction had 5 bases not matched to a gene; V was cut back by 1 base and J by 9 bases. Germline V gene data show CDR1 as DFQATT and CDR2 as SNEGSKA (reference sequence).

The rearrangement links TRBV5-1 to TRBJ1-1, with TRBD1 as a possible D gene (6 bases). Per germline, CDR1 SGHRS and CDR2 YFSETQ. The CDR3 loop spans 17 amino acids. The V gene lost 2 bases and the J gene lost 3 bases, with 20 bases spanning the gap. The CDR3 spells CASSFTTGLEGDTEAFF. DNA for the CDR3: TGCGCCAGCAGCTTCACCACAGGGTTGGAAGGTGACACTGAAGCTTTCTTT. The variable domain in full, with the rest retrieved from reference TRBV5-1 and TRBJ1-1, is KAGVTQTPRYLIKTRGQQVTLSCSPISGHRSVSWYQQTPGQGLQFLFEYFSETQRNKGNFPGRFSGRQFSNSRSEMNVSTLELGDSALYLCASSFTTGLEGDTEAFFGQGTRLTVV.

This clonotype has more than one count but fewer than ten. This rearrangement joins TRBV11-2 to TRBJ2-5; 12 nucleotides line up with TRBD2. V was clipped by 0 bases and J by 2 bases; unmatched bases: 7. CDR1 and CDR2 (germline): SGHAT, FQNNGV. The CDR3 extends over 18 amino acids. The CDR3 protein is CASSLDELAGGPQETQYF. The CDR3 DNA reads TGTGCCAGCAGCTTAGACGAACTAGCGGGGGGACCACAAGAGACCCAGTACTTC.

In this sample, this clonotype turned up many times. The J gene is TRBJ1-4, the V gene TRBV5-4, with D unresolved. CDR1 and CDR2 from the germline V gene are SGHNT and YYREEE (reference sequence). CDR3 size: 16 residues. V shed 3 bases and J shed 3 bases, with 15 bases lying between them. CDR3 bases: TGTGCCAGCAGCTCATTTGACCCGAAGGCTAATGAAAAACTGTTTTTT. As protein: CASSSFDPKANEKLFF.

This clonotype was counted only a few times. The rearrangement links TRBV12-5 to TRBJ1-3, with TRBD1 matching over 7 bases. CDR3 size: 14 residues. The junction had 2 bases not matched to a gene; V was cut back by 6 bases and J by 0 bases. CDR1 and CDR2 (germline): LGHNT, FRNRAP. CDR3 sequence reads: CASGTGLSGNTIYF. The CDR3 DNA reads as TGTGCTAGTGGGACAGGGCTCTCTGGAAACACCATATATTTT.

V usage is TRBV12-3 or TRBV12-4 and J usage is TRBJ2-5, with TRBD2 matching over 10 bases. Trimming removed 6 bases from V and 7 bases from J; junction bases left unmatched: 14. CDR3 size: 16 residues. CDR3 protein: CASSPRGSGGIGTQYF. DNA of the CDR3: TGTGCCAGCAGCCCTCGTGGTAGCGGGGGGATCGGGACCCAGTACTTC.

The V and J genes are TRBV20-1 and TRBJ2-2; D assignment may be TRBD1 or TRBD2 (6 bases each). The CDR3 has 13 residues. The germline gives CDR1 DFQATT, CDR2 SNEGSKA (reference sequence). V was clipped by 3 bases and J by 2 bases, with 7 bases between them. CDR3 bases: TGCAGTGCTAGCGGGGGCAACACCGGGGAGCTGTTTTTT. Amino acids: CSASGGNTGELFF.

The V and J genes are TRBV10-3 and TRBJ1-5, with no clear D. V lost 10 bases and J 1 base, leaving 14 bases between the germline ends. From germline, CDR1 is ENHRY and CDR2 SYGVKD. The CDR3 is 14 amino acids. This CDR3 reads CATQEVWSNQPQHF. The CDR3 coding sequence is TGTGCCACGCAGGAGGTTTGGAGCAATCAGCCCCAGCATTTT.

In its sample, this clonotype was seen many times. The chain employs TRBV7-2 and TRBJ2-3; unclear D gene. Germline V gene sequence: CDR1 SGHTA, CDR2 FQGNSA. This CDR3 region has 13 residues. Trimming removed 5 bases from V and 0 bases from J, with 6 bases in between. This CDR3 reads CASSPDSTDTQYF. DNA of the CDR3: TGTGCCAGCAGCCCGGACAGCACAGATACGCAGTATTTT.

In this sample, this clonotype turned up many times. The chain has TRBV20-1 and TRBJ1-4; TRBD1 aligns across 8 bases. The CDR3 contains 11 residues. The germline CDR1 and CDR2 sequences are DFQATT and SNEGSKA (reference sequence). V gave up 2 bases and J gave up 12 bases; unmatched junction bases: 2. Here the CDR3 reads CSARLDRELFF. The CDR3 DNA reads as TGCAGTGCTAGACTGGACAGGGAACTGTTTTTT.

V is TRBV12-3 or TRBV12-4 and J is TRBJ1-1; no reliable D call. The CDR3 length is 11 residues. Trimming removed 1 base from V and 11 bases from J, with 8 bases in between. The CDR3 is CASSLGIRAFF. The CDR3 DNA sequence: TGTGCCAGCAGTTTAGGGATTCGGGCTTTCTTT.